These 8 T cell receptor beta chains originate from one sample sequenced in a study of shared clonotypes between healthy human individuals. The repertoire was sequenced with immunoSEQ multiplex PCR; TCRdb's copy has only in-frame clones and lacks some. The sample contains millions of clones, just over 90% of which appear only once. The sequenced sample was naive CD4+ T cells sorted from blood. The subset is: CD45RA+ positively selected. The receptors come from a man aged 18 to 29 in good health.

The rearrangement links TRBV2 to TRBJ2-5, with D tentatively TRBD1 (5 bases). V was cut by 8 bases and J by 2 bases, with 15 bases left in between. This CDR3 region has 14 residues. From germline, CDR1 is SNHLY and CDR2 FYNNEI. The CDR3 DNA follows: TGTGCCAGCGGACGAGCGACAGTACAAGAGACCCAGTACTTC. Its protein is CASGRATVQETQYF.

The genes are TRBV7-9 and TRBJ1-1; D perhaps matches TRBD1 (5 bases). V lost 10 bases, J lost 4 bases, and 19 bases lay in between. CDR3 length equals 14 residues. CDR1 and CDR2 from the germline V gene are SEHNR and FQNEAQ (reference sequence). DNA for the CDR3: TGTGCCACCTCGTGGATCGGGGGTGGCACTGAAGCTTTCTTT. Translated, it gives CATSWIGGGTEAFF.

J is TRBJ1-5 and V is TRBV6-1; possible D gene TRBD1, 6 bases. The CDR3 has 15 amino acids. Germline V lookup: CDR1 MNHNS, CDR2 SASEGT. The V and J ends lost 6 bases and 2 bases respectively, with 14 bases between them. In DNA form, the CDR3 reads TGTGCCAGCAGAAGTGCTCCAGGGGGCAATCAGCCCCAGCATTTT. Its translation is CASRSAPGGNQPQHF.

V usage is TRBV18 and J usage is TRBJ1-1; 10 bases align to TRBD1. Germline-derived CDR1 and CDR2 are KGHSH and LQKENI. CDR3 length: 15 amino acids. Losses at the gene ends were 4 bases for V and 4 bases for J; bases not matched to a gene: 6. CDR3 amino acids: CASSRDRGGVTEAFF. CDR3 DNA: TGTGCCAGCTCACGGGACAGGGGTGGGGTCACTGAAGCTTTCTTT.

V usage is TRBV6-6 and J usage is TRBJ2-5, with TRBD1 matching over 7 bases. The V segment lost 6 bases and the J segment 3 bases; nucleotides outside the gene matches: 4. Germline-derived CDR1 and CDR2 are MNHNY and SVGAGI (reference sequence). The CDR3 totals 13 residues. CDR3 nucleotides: TGTGCCAGCAGGAGACAGGGAGAAGAGACCCAGTACTTC. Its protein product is CASRRQGEETQYF.

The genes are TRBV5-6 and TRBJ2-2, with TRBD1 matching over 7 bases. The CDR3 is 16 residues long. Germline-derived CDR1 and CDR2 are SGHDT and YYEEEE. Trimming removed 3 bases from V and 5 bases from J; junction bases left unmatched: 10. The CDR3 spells CASSSGQALGTGELFF. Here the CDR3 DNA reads TGTGCCAGCAGCTCCGGACAGGCCCTGGGTACCGGGGAGCTGTTTTTT. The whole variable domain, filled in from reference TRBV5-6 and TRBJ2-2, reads DAGVTQSPTHLIKTRGQQVTLRCSPKSGHDTVSWYQQALGQGPQFIFQYYEEEERQRGNFPDRFSGHQFPNYSSELNVNALLLGDSALYLCASSSGQALGTGELFFGEGSRLTVL.

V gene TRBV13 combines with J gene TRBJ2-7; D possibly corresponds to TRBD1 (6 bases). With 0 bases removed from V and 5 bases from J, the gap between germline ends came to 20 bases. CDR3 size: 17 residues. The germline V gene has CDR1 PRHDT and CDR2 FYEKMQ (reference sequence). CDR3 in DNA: TGTGCCAGCAGCTTAGGCCTCGGTGCAGGGGTGAGGGACGAGCAGTACTTC. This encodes CASSLGLGAGVRDEQYF.

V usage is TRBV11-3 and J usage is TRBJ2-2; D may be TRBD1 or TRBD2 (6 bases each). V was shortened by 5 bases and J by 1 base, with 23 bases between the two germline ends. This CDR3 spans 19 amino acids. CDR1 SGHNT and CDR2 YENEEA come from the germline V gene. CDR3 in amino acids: CASSPQVSGAAGNTGELFF. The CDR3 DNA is TGTGCCAGCAGCCCCCAGGTTTCGGGGGCGGCGGGGAACACCGGGGAGCTGTTTTTT.